The 20 T cell receptor beta chains listed next were all sequenced from one sample in a study of identical twins. TCRdb analysed the 5' RACE reads with MiXCR anew, one entry per CDR3 protein. This table holds roughly 1,500,000 distinct CDR3 sequences, around 33% found once. Sequencing was done on a sample of cord blood. These receptors originate from a newborn girl in good health.

This chain connects TRBV9 to TRBJ2-2; no reliable D call. Trimming removed 2 bases at V and 2 bases at J, with 10 bases between. The CDR3 spans 15 residues. Per germline, CDR1 SGDLS and CDR2 YYNGEE. The CDR3 region has the DNA TGTGCCAGCAGCGTTGGGTTCGGTAACACCGGGGAGCTGTTTTTT. Translated: CASSVGFGNTGELFF.

The table lists this clonotype with a few counts. The rearrangement uses TRBV29-1 and TRBJ2-1; 7 nucleotides agree with TRBD2. Losses at the gene ends were 7 bases for V and 9 bases for J; bases not matched to a gene: 18. CDR1 SQVTM and CDR2 ANQGSEA come from the germline V gene. CDR3 length: 15 amino acids. Here the CDR3 DNA reads TGCAGCGCTGCCGCCCAGGTCGGCGGGAGCACTGAGCAGTTCTTC. Translating gives CSAAAQVGGSTEQFF.

This chain connects TRBV7-2 to TRBJ2-4; the D is unclear. V dropped 5 bases and J dropped 0 bases, with 17 bases sitting between them. Looked up from germline, CDR1 is SGHTA and CDR2 is FQGNSA. The CDR3 is 17 amino acids. The CDR3 loop reads CASSLQSVRIAKNIQYF. CDR3 sequence (DNA): TGTGCCAGCAGCCTACAATCCGTCCGAATAGCCAAAAACATTCAGTACTTC.

This chain connects TRBV25-1 to TRBJ2-4; 9 positions match TRBD2. Germline lookup yields CDR1 MGHDK and CDR2 SYGVNS. J lost 6 bases, V lost 1 base, and 7 bases had no gene match. This CDR3 comprises 16 residues. CDR3: CASSEWGSGGPNIQYF. The CDR3 nucleotides are TGTGCCAGCAGTGAATGGGGTAGCGGGGGACCAAACATTCAGTACTTC.

This clonotype was found a few times. This rearrangement joins TRBV14 to TRBJ1-2; the D gene is possibly TRBD1 (5 bases). This CDR3 is built from 12 residues. With 5 bases removed from V and 8 bases from J, the gap between germline ends came to 12 bases. Looked up from germline, CDR1 is SGHDN and CDR2 is FVKESK. CDR3 coding DNA: TGTGCCAGCAGCAAGCGACCAGGGGGCTACACCTTC. This gives the protein CASSKRPGGYTF.

This clonotype appeared a few times. This chain uses TRBV29-1 with TRBJ2-1, with TRBD2 identical over 13 bases. The CDR3 is made up of 16 amino acids. Per germline, CDR1 SQVTM and CDR2 ANQGSEA. The junction had 6 bases not matched to a gene; V was cut back by 3 bases and J by 4 bases. CDR3 nucleotide sequence: TGCAGCGTTGACAGACTAGCGGGGGGTACTTACAATGAGCAGTTCTTC. Its protein is CSVDRLAGGTYNEQFF.

The V and J genes are TRBV29-1 and TRBJ2-7; D is uncertain. The CDR3 spans 11 residues. Germline CDR1 is SQVTM and CDR2 is ANQGSEA. V lost 4 bases, J lost 6 bases, and 10 bases lay in between. Here the CDR3 reads CSVVGLGEQYF. CDR3 nucleotide sequence: TGCAGCGTTGTTGGTTTGGGCGAGCAGTACTTC.

The J gene is TRBJ2-3, the V gene TRBV5-6; 7 nucleotides line up with TRBD2. V trimming: 1 base; J trimming: 4 bases; junction bases outside the gene matches: 9. Germline CDR1 SGHDT, CDR2 YYEEEE. The CDR3 length is 16 residues. CDR3 amino acids: CASSLLAEGRADTQYF. CDR3 coding DNA: TGTGCCAGCAGCTTGTTAGCGGAGGGGAGGGCAGATACGCAGTATTTT.

V gene TRBV7-2 combines with J gene TRBJ2-1; D is unclear. Deletions cut 5 bases from V and 7 bases from J, with 15 bases between. Germline loops: CDR1 SGHTA, CDR2 FQGNSA. The CDR3 extends over 14 amino acids. The CDR3 DNA follows: TGTGCCAGCAGCGTCTACGGAACCAATAATGAGCAGTTCTTC. Translating gives CASSVYGTNNEQFF.

This sequence joins TRBV10-3 and TRBJ1-2; 11 nucleotides match TRBD1. CDR3 size: 14 residues. Germline V gene data show CDR1 as ENHRY and CDR2 as SYGVKD. Trimming cost V 8 bases and J 2 bases; bases outside gene matches: 4. In DNA form, the CDR3 reads TGTGCCATCGGGGGACAGGGGGTCAACTATGGCTACACCTTC. Protein sequence: CAIGGQGVNYGYTF.

This clonotype was counted a few times. This chain uses TRBV2 with TRBJ2-1; D is possibly TRBD1 or TRBD2 (6 bases each). The V end was cut by 8 bases, the J end by 3 bases, with 11 bases between. Germline lookup yields CDR1 SNHLY and CDR2 FYNNEI. CDR3 length: 13 residues. CDR3 protein: CASLGGYYNEQFF. The DNA for the CDR3 is TGTGCCAGCCTAGGGGGGTACTACAATGAGCAGTTCTTC.

This clonotype was seen a handful of times. This chain connects TRBV3-1 to TRBJ1-2; D possibly corresponds to TRBD1 (6 bases). CDR1 and CDR2 from the germline V gene are LGHDT and YNNKEL (reference sequence). The length of the CDR3 is 14 residues. The germline V and J ends were trimmed by 6 bases and 8 bases, with 19 bases remaining between them. In DNA, the CDR3 is TGTGCCAGCAGTATAAGCCCGGGGGCGAGGGGCTACACCTTC. This translates into CASSISPGARGYTF.

V gene TRBV3-1 combines with J gene TRBJ1-1; 8 positions agree with TRBD1. Germline V gives CDR1 LGHDT, CDR2 YNNKEL (reference sequence). The CDR3 is 11 residues long. J gave up 11 bases and V 4 bases, and 3 bases lay outside the gene matches. The CDR3 bases are TGTGCCAGCAGCCGGGGACAGGACGCTTTCTTT. Translation gives CASSRGQDAFF.

This clonotype has just a few counts. The rearrangement links TRBV28 to TRBJ2-5; 10 nucleotides line up with TRBD1. V shed 3 bases, J shed 0 bases, and the junction held 7 bases outside the gene matches. The CDR3 extends over 17 amino acids. The V gene's germline CDR1 is MDHEN and CDR2 SYDVKM. The CDR3 here is CASSLATDRGYQETQYF. The CDR3 DNA follows: TGTGCCAGCAGTTTGGCGACGGACAGGGGGTACCAAGAGACCCAGTACTTC. Complete variable domain (other parts from reference TRBV28 and TRBJ2-5): DVKVTQSSRYLVKRTGEKVFLECVQDMDHENMFWYRQDPGLGLRLIYFSYDVKMKEKGDIPEGYSVSREKKERFSLILESASTNQTSMYLCASSLATDRGYQETQYFGPGTRLLVL.

For this clonotype: One junction end does not reproduce the germline sequence, and a read error may be involved. This chain connects TRBV5-1 to TRBJ2-3, with D perhaps matching TRBD1 (6 bases). The length of the CDR3 is 16 residues. CDR1 and CDR2 from the germline V gene are SGHRS and YFSETQ. CDR3 nucleotides: TGCGCCAGCAGCTTTACCCGGGACACAAGCACATATACGCAGTATTTT. Encoded protein: CASSFTRDTSTYTQYF.

The chain joins TRBV20-1 to TRBJ2-4; 13 nucleotides match TRBD2. The CDR3 is 18 amino acids. V dropped 6 bases and J dropped 2; count of bases not matched to a gene: 13. Germline V gene sequence: CDR1 DFQATT, CDR2 SNEGSKA (reference sequence). The CDR3 nucleotides are TGCAGTGCCAGGGCTTTTTGGGGACTAGCGGGGCCCAAAAACATTCAGTACTTC. Residues: CSARAFWGLAGPKNIQYF.

CDR3 residues: CASRLGGGYGYTF. The CDR3 DNA follows: TGTGCCAGCAGGCTAGGGGGGGGCTATGGCTACACCTTC. The rearrangement links TRBV28 to TRBJ1-2; possibly TRBD1 for D (6 bases). This CDR3 region has 13 residues. Per the germline V gene, CDR1 is MDHEN and CDR2 is SYDVKM. V was cut by 6 bases and J by 4 bases, with 12 bases left in between.

This clonotype showed up just a few times. The chain joins TRBV5-1 to TRBJ1-2; TRBD1 agrees at 7 bases. The CDR3 sequence is 15 residues long. CDR1 and CDR2 (germline): SGHRS, YFSETQ. J lost 4 bases, V lost 0 bases, and 6 bases had no gene match. CDR3: CASSLADREGYGYTF. CDR3 nucleotide sequence: TGCGCCAGCAGCTTGGCCGACAGGGAAGGCTATGGCTACACCTTC.

The chain is built from TRBV20-1 and TRBJ2-7; TRBD1 is a possible D gene (5 bases). The CDR3 runs to 14 residues. Germline-derived CDR1 and CDR2 are DFQATT and SNEGSKA (reference sequence). V shed 6 bases and J shed 2 bases, with 17 bases lying between them. In DNA, the CDR3 is TGCAGTGCGCTCCCCCGACAGTTCCCCTACGAGCAGTACTTC. It is translated as CSALPRQFPYEQYF.

In its sample, this clonotype was seen a few times. The V and J genes are TRBV10-3 and TRBJ1-2; maybe TRBD1 (5 bases). The CDR3 length is 14 residues. Germline V gives CDR1 ENHRY, CDR2 SYGVKD. Deletions cut 0 bases from V and 8 bases from J, with 13 bases between. The CDR3 here is CAISESGPPAGYTF. In DNA form, the CDR3 reads TGTGCCATCAGTGAGTCGGGACCGCCGGCCGGCTACACCTTC.